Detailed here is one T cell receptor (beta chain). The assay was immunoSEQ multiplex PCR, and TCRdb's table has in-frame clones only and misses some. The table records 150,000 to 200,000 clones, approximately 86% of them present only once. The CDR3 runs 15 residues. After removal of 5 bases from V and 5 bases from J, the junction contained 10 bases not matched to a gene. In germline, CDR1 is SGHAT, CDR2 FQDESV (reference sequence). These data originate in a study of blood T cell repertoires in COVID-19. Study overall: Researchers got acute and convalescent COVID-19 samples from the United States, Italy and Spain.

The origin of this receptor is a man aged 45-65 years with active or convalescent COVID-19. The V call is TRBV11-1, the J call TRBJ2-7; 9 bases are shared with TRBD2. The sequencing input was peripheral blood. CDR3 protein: CASSPRLAGNHEQYF. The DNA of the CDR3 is TGTGCCAGCAGCCCCCGCCTAGCGGGGAACCACGAGCAGTACTTC.